This T cell receptor beta chain was sequenced in a study of tumor-infiltrating lymphocytes in oesophageal squamous cell carcinoma. This clonotype was recorded a few times. At one end the junction does not follow the germline gene, possibly because of a read error. Germline CDR1 reads SSHAT; CDR2 reads FNYEAQ (reference sequence). The CDR3 loop spans 14 amino acids. TCRdb processed the PCR reads anew with MiXCR; each CDR3 protein has one entry. The sample gives 9,000 to 13,000 distinct CDR3 sequences, approximately 60% of which show up once; around 24% is in the top ten. The sequencing input was esophageal tumor tissue. This TCR came from a male donor with esophageal squamous cell carcinoma. This chain links TRBV7-7 with TRBJ2-3; 7 nucleotides agree with TRBD1. TRBJ2-5 explains the end of the DNA better; the J call may be wrong. DNA of the CDR3: TGTGCTAGCAGCCACGCAGGGGGTGCAGGGACCCAGTACTTC. Translation: CASSHAGGAGTQYF.